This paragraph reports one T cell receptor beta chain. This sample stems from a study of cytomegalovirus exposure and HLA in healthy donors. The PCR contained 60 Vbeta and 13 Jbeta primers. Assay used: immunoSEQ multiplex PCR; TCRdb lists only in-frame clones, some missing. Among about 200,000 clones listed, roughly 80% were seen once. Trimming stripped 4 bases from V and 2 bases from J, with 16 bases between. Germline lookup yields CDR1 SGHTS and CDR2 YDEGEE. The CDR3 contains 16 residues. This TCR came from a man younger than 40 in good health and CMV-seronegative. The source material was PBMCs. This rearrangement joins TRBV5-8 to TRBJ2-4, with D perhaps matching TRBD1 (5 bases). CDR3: CASSPVRVVTKNIQYF. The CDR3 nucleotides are TGTGCCAGCAGCCCGGTCAGGGTGGTTACCAAAAACATTCAGTACTTC.